A single sample is the source of the 17 T cell receptor beta chains below, sequenced in a study of blood T cell repertoires in COVID-19. Here immunoSEQ multiplex PCR was the method, and the copy in TCRdb shows in-frame clones only, minus some. The sample lists about 95,000 clones, 89% occurring once. Sequenced sample: peripheral blood. These receptors all stem from a man aged 60-69 years with COVID-19, enrolled during active disease.

The gene calls are TRBV29-1 and TRBJ2-3; 8 bases agree with TRBD2. Germline V lookup: CDR1 SQVTM, CDR2 ANQGSEA. J lost 5 bases, V lost 0 bases, and 7 bases had no gene match. The CDR3 loop spans 15 amino acids. The CDR3 here is CSVEDIREGIDTQYF. CDR3 sequence (DNA): TGCAGCGTTGAAGATATTCGGGAGGGTATAGATACGCAGTATTTT.

The CDR3 nucleotides are TGTGCCAGTAGTATCGGACAGCTGAACACTGAAGCTTTCTTT. This translates into CASSIGQLNTEAFF. This chain uses TRBV19 with TRBJ1-1; possible D gene TRBD1, 6 bases. Germline-derived CDR1 and CDR2 are LNHDA and SQIVND (reference sequence). The CDR3 covers 14 residues. V lost 3 bases to trimming and J lost 0 bases, with 8 bases between them.

This clone was observed once. The V call is TRBV5-1, the J call TRBJ2-5; possibly TRBD2 for D (6 bases). CDR1 SGHRS and CDR2 YFSETQ come from the germline V gene. The CDR3 length is 13 residues. V dropped 4 bases and J dropped 1 base, with 8 bases sitting between them. CDR3 amino acids: CASSREFQETQYF. Here the CDR3 DNA reads TGCGCCAGCAGCCGGGAGTTCCAAGAGACCCAGTACTTC.

The chain has TRBV20-1 and TRBJ2-1; D unclear. There are 11 residues in the CDR3. Trimming left V 5 bases short and J 8 bases short, with 10 bases between. Germline CDR1 DFQATT, CDR2 SNEGSKA (reference sequence). The CDR3 DNA reads as TGCAGTGCTCTTGCCGGTGATGAGCAGTTCTTC. Translating it yields CSALAGDEQFF.

This chain joins TRBV19 and TRBJ2-1; 8 bases map to TRBD2. V gave up 10 bases and J gave up 6 bases; unmatched junction bases: 14. CDR1 and CDR2 (germline): LNHDA, SQIVND (reference sequence). This CDR3 region has 15 residues. The CDR3 DNA follows: TGTGCCACCTCCCCGGGACTAGGGGCCTCCAATGAGCAGTTCTTC. Translating gives CATSPGLGASNEQFF.

This rearrangement joins TRBV5-5 to TRBJ1-6; D not resolved. V was trimmed by 1 base and J by 0 bases, leaving 11 bases between them. Germline V CDR1 and CDR2: SGHKS, YYEKEE (reference sequence). This CDR3 has 17 amino acids. CDR3 nucleotides: TGTGCCAGCAGCTTGCTTCCCGTTAGCTCCTATAATTCACCCCTCCACTTT. As protein: CASSLLPVSSYNSPLHF. Looking up the rest from reference TRBV5-5 and TRBJ1-6 gives the full variable domain: DAGVTQSPTHLIKTRGQQVTLRCSPISGHKSVSWYQQVLGQGPQFIFQYYEKEERGRGNFPDRFSARQFPNYSSELNVNALLLGDSALYLCASSLLPVSSYNSPLHFGNGTRLTVT.

The chain has TRBV6-2 or TRBV6-3 and TRBJ2-7, with D uncertain. Trimming left V 5 bases short and J 2 bases short, with 13 bases between. CDR3 length: 14 residues. Per the germline V gene, CDR1 is MNHEY and CDR2 is SVGEGT. The CDR3 DNA reads TGTGCCAGCAGTGGGCCCAACCCGCCCTACGAGCAGTACTTC. Amino acid sequence: CASSGPNPPYEQYF.

This clone was seen just once. The rearrangement links TRBV30 to TRBJ1-2; TRBD1 agrees at 7 bases. CDR1 and CDR2 from the germline V gene are GTSNPN and SVGIG (reference sequence). This CDR3 has 14 residues. Trimming at V came to 2 bases and at J to 2 bases, leaving 5 bases not matched to a gene. The CDR3 DNA is TGTGCCTGGAGTCCGAGGGGGCGGAACTATGGCTACACCTTC. Residues: CAWSPRGRNYGYTF.

This clone was observed a single time. The rearrangement uses TRBV12-5 and TRBJ2-1; TRBD1 agrees at 8 bases. The V segment lost 6 bases and the J segment 0 bases; nucleotides outside the gene matches: 7. CDR1 and CDR2 from the germline V gene are LGHNT and FRNRAP. The length of the CDR3 is 16 residues. As DNA, the CDR3 is TGTGCTAGTGGCGGACAGGGACCAAGCTCCTACAATGAGCAGTTCTTC. Residues: CASGGQGPSSYNEQFF.

This clone has just a few counts. The rearrangement uses TRBV10-3 and TRBJ2-2, with 9 positions matching TRBD2. V lost 3 bases, J lost 2 bases, and 4 bases stayed unmatched. The CDR3 has 16 residues. Germline CDR1 ENHRY, CDR2 SYGVKD. In nucleotides, the CDR3 is TGTGCCATCAGTGAACAGACTAGCGGAAACACCGGGGAGCTGTTTTTT. Its translation is CAISEQTSGNTGELFF.

CDR3 DNA sequence: TGTGCCAGCAGCTTAGATCTCAGGGGGTCCTACGAGCAGTACTTC. Translation: CASSLDLRGSYEQYF. The chain carries TRBV11-3 and TRBJ2-7, with 7 bases aligning to TRBD1. Trimming took 0 bases from V and 1 from J; bases not matched to a gene: 3. The CDR3 covers 15 residues. Germline lookup yields CDR1 SGHNT and CDR2 YENEEA.

This clone was detected once. The chain employs TRBV5-1 and TRBJ2-7; 9 bases agree with TRBD1. The germline gives CDR1 SGHRS, CDR2 YFSETQ. V gave up 4 bases and J gave up 6 bases; unmatched junction bases: 17. The CDR3 consists of 17 residues. CDR3 residues: CASSVPGRDREGGEQYF. The CDR3 DNA reads TGCGCCAGCAGCGTGCCGGGGCGGGACAGGGAAGGTGGCGAGCAGTACTTC.

This clone was detected once. The J gene is TRBJ2-3, the V gene TRBV16; perhaps TRBD1 as D (6 bases). V was trimmed by 2 bases and J by 9 bases, leaving 18 bases between them. CDR1 is KGHSY and CDR2 is FQNENV in the germline V gene. The CDR3 consists of 15 residues. CDR3: CASSQRGTPGETQYF. In nucleotides, the CDR3 is TGTGCCAGCAGCCAAAGGGGGACCCCCGGAGAGACGCAGTATTTT.

This clone has more than one count but fewer than ten. This chain joins TRBV7-3 and TRBJ1-6; 12 nucleotides agree with TRBD1. CDR3 length: 17 amino acids. Losses at the gene ends were 4 bases for V and 8 bases for J; bases not matched to a gene: 9. Germline loops: CDR1 SGHTA, CDR2 FQGTGA. The CDR3 DNA follows: TGTGCCAGCAGCTCCCCAGGGGACAGGGGGCAGGATTCACCCCTCCACTTT. This gives the protein CASSSPGDRGQDSPLHF.

The chain has TRBV30 and TRBJ2-7; the match to TRBD2 covers 9 bases. Germline V gives CDR1 GTSNPN, CDR2 SVGIG (reference sequence). The V segment lost 5 bases and the J segment 5 bases; nucleotides outside the gene matches: 7. This CDR3 has 13 residues. This CDR3 reads CAWGEAGGNEQYF. Written as DNA, the CDR3 is TGTGCCTGGGGAGAGGCGGGAGGGAACGAGCAGTACTTC.

This sequence joins TRBV6-2 or TRBV6-3 and TRBJ2-2, with 8 bases aligning to TRBD1. CDR3 length: 18 amino acids. J gave up 2 bases and V 6 bases, and 14 bases lay outside the gene matches. Looked up from germline, CDR1 is MNHEY and CDR2 is SVGEGT. The CDR3 loop reads CASSLFPTGEINTGELFF. The DNA for the CDR3 is TGTGCCAGCAGCCTTTTTCCGACAGGGGAGATAAACACCGGGGAGCTGTTTTTT.

The chain couples TRBV7-9 to TRBJ2-1, with 7 positions matching TRBD2. Germline V gene data show CDR1 as SEHNR and CDR2 as FQNEAQ (reference sequence). The junction had 10 bases not matched to a gene; V was cut back by 6 bases and J by 5 bases. The CDR3 has 15 amino acids. The CDR3 nucleotides read TGTGCCAGCAGTTCCAGACTAGCTCAGCACAATGAGCAGTTCTTC. Its translation is CASSSRLAQHNEQFF.